The following is a TCR beta chain sequence with its context. Its antigen remains unidentified. This CDR3 comprises 14 residues. Germline-derived CDR1 and CDR2 are MNHEY and SVGAGI. J was trimmed by 0 bases and V by 4 bases; bases with no gene match: 2. The data were taken from a study of cytomegalovirus exposure and HLA in healthy donors. Overall study results and limits: Later genetic work tied a missense DCLRE1C variant to beta-chain V and J trimming. Rare TCR sequences predominated, though certain public TCRs were found in many donors. Cytomegalovirus status was reportedly diagnosed by the classifier with high sensitivity and specificity. Per a prior analysis, the majority of TCR beta V segments were productive roughly 87% or roughly 30% of the time.

The primer mix had 60 Vbeta and 13 Jbeta primers. TCRdb keeps only in-frame clones here, not all; method: immunoSEQ multiplex PCR. The sample has some 72,000 clones; the top ten hold about 0.83%. The source of this sequence is a boy aged 5-17 years in good health and CMV-seronegative. Source material: PBMCs. This sequence joins TRBV6-5 and TRBJ1-1, with 7 bases identical to TRBD1. CDR3 sequence (DNA): TGTGCCAGCAGTTCCGGGACAGTGAACACTGAAGCTTTCTTT. Amino acid sequence: CASSSGTVNTEAFF.